This entry features one T cell receptor beta chain sequence. The antigen is undetermined. This specimen belongs to a study of OX40 agonist ivuxolimab in advanced cancers. Study information: Three patients got partial responses; one had hepatocellular carcinoma and two had cutaneous melanoma. Study observations and caveats: Mean expanded clone counts were higher in CD8+ than CD4+ T cells.

This CDR3 has 17 amino acids. Germline values: CDR1 LGHNA, CDR2 YNFKEQ. The germline V and J ends were trimmed by 0 bases and 2 bases, with 13 bases remaining between them. TCRdb's table, derived via immunoSEQ multiplex PCR, lists solely in-frame clones and lacks some. The sample contains tens of thousands of clones, 90% to 95% of which appear only once. The chain joins TRBV4-2 to TRBJ2-2; D unclear. Sequencing used CD4+ or CD8+ T cells sorted from blood, obtained in a trial of the OX40 agonist ivuxolimab. The sequence came from an adult with an advanced solid tumor such as melanoma, head and neck, liver or kidney cancer. For the CDR3, the DNA is TGTGCCAGCAGCCAAGACGGAGCTCACTTAAACACCGGGGAGCTGTTTTTT. Its protein is CASSQDGAHLNTGELFF.